This T cell receptor (beta chain) was captured by sequencing in a study of Ad26.COV2.S vaccination and SARS-CoV-2 variants. Study results and caveats: Those who received the vaccine showed greater spike-specific TCR breadth than those given placebo.

To note about this clone: Its antigen is undetermined.

The treatment: roughly 18 received Ad26.COV2.S at low or high dose, single or two shots; roughly five received placebo; per-sample allocation not given. After the first vaccine or placebo injection, samples were drawn on day 63. Only in-frame clones appear in the TCRdb table, and some are missing; sequencing was by immunoSEQ multiplex PCR. The table has around 300,000 clones, 85% to 90% seen once. The source material was peripheral blood, sampled in a trial of Ad26.COV2.S vaccine versus placebo. The TCR comes from a person aged 18-60 years who received the Ad26.COV2.S COVID-19 vaccine or a placebo.

Here the CDR3 DNA reads TGTGCCAGCAGCCCAAATAGCGTAGGCACGCAGTATTTT. Amino acid sequence: CASSPNSVGTQYF. The rearrangement uses TRBV7-2 and TRBJ2-3, with D maybe TRBD2 (5 bases). V was clipped by 5 bases and J by 9 bases, with 15 bases between them. Germline lookup yields CDR1 SGHTA and CDR2 FQGNSA. The CDR3 sequence is 13 residues long.